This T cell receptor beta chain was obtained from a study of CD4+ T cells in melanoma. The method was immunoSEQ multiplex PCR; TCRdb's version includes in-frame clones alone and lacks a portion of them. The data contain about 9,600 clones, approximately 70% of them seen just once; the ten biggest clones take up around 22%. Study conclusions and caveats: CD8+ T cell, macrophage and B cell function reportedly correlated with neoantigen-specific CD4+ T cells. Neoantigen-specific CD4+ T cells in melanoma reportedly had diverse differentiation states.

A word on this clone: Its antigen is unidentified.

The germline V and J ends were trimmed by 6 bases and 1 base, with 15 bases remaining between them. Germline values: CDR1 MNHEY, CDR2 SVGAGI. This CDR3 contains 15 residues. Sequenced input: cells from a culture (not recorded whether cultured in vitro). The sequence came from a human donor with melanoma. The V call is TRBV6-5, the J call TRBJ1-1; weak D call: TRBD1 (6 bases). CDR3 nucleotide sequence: TGTGCCAGCAGCCAAGGGGGGGGATGGAACACTGAAGCTTTCTTT. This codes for CASSQGGGWNTEAFF.